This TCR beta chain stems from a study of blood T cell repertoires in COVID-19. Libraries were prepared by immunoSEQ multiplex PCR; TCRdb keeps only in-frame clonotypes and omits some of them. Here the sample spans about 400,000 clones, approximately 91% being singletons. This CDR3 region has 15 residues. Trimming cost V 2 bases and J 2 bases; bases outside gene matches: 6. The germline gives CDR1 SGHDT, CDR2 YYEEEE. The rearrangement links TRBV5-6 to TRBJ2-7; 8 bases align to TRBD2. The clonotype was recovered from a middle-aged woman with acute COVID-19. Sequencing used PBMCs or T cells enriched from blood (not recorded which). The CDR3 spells CASSFRGGGPYEQYF. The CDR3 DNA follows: TGTGCCAGCAGCTTTCGCGGCGGGGGGCCCTACGAGCAGTACTTC.